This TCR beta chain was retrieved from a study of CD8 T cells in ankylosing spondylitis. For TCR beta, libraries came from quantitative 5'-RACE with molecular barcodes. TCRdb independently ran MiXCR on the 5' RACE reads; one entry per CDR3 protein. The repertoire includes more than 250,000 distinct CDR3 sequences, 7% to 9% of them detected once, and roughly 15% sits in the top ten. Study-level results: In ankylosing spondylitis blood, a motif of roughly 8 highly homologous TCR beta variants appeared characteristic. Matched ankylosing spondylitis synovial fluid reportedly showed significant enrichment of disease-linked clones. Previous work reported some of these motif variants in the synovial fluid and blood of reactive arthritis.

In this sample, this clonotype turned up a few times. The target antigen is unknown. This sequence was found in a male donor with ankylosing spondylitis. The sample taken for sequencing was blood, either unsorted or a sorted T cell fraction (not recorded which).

Here the CDR3 reads CASSWGQGGSYEQYF. CDR3 DNA: TGCGCCAGCAGCTGGGGACAGGGGGGTTCCTACGAGCAGTACTTC. The V and J genes are TRBV5-1 and TRBJ2-7; 11 bases are shared with TRBD1. J was trimmed by 1 base and V by 3 bases; bases with no gene match: 3. Per the germline V gene, CDR1 is SGHRS and CDR2 is YFSETQ. The CDR3 consists of 15 residues. Full variable domain (rest looked up from reference TRBV5-1 and TRBJ2-7): KAGVTQTPRYLIKTRGQQVTLSCSPISGHRSVSWYQQTPGQGLQFLFEYFSETQRNKGNFPGRFSGRQFSNSRSEMNVSTLELGDSALYLCASSWGQGGSYEQYFGPGTRLTVT.